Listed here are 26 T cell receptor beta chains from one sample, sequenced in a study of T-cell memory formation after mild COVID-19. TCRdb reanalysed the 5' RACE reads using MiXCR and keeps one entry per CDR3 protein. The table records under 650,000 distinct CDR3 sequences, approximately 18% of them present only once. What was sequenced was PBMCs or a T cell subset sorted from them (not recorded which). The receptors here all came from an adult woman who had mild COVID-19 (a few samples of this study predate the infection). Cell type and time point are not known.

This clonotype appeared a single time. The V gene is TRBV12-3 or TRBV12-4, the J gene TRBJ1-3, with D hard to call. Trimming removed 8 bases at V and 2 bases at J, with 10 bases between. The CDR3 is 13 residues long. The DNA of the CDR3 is TGTGCCAGCGTTCGGAAGCCTGGAAACACCATATATTTT. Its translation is CASVRKPGNTIYF.

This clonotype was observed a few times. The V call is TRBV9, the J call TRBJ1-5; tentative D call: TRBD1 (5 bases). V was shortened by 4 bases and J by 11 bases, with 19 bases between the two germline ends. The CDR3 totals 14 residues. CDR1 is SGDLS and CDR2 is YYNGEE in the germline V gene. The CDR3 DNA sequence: TGTGCCAGCAGCCCAGCAGCCCTGGCGGGGGCCCAGCATTTT. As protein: CASSPAALAGAQHF.

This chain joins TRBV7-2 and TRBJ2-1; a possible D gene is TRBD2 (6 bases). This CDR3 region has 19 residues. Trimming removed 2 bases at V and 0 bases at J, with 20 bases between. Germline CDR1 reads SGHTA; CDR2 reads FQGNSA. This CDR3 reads CASSLSPRIGTGSYNEQFF. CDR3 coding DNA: TGTGCCAGCAGCTTATCGCCCAGGATAGGGACTGGCTCCTACAATGAGCAGTTCTTC.

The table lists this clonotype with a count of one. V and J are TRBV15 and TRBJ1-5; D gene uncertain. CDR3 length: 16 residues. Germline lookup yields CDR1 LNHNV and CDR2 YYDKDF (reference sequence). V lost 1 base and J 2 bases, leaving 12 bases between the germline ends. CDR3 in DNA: TGTGCCACCAGCAGAGTTTGGGCCGGGGGCAATCAGCCCCAGCATTTT. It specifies CATSRVWAGGNQPQHF.

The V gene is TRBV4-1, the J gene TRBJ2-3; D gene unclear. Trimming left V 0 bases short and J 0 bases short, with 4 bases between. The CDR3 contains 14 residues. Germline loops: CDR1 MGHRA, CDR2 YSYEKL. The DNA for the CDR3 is TGCGCCAGCAGCCAAGAGTTGAGCACAGATACGCAGTATTTT. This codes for CASSQELSTDTQYF.

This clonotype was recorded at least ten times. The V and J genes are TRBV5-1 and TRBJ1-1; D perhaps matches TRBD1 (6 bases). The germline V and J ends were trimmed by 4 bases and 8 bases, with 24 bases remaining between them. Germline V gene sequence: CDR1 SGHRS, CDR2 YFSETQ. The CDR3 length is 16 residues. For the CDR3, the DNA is TGCGCCAGCAGCCTTACTAGCTCCAAACAGGGCCGAGAAGCTTTCTTT. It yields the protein CASSLTSSKQGREAFF.

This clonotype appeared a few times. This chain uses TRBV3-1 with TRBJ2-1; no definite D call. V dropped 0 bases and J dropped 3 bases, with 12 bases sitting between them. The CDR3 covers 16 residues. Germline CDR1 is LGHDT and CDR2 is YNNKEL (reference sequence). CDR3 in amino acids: CASSQERLFLYNEQFF. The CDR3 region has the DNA TGTGCCAGCAGCCAAGAAAGGCTGTTCCTCTACAATGAGCAGTTCTTC.

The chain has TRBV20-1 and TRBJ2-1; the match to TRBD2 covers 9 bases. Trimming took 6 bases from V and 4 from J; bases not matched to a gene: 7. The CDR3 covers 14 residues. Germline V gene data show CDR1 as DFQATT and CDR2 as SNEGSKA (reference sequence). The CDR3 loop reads CSAARSGGYNEQFF. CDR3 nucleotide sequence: TGCAGTGCCGCAAGGAGCGGGGGGTACAATGAGCAGTTCTTC.

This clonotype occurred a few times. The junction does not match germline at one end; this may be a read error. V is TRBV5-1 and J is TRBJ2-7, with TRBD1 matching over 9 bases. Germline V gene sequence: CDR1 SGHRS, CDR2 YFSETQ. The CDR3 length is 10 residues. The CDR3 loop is CASSPGQGSF. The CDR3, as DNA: TGCGCCAGCAGCCCGGGACAGGGTAGCTTC.

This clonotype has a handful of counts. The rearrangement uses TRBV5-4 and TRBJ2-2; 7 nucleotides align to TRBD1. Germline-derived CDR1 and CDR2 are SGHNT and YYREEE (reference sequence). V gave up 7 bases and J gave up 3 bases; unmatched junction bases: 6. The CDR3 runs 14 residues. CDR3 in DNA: TGTGCCAGCTCTGGACAGGACCACACCGGGGAGCTGTTTTTT. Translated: CASSGQDHTGELFF.

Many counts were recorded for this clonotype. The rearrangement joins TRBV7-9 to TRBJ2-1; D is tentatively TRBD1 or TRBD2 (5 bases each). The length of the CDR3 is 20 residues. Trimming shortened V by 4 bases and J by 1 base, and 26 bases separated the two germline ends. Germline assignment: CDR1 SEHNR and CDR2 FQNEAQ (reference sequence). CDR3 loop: CASSYSRQSTGVGSYNEQFF. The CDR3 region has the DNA TGTGCCAGCAGCTACTCACGACAGAGCACCGGGGTGGGATCCTACAATGAGCAGTTCTTC.

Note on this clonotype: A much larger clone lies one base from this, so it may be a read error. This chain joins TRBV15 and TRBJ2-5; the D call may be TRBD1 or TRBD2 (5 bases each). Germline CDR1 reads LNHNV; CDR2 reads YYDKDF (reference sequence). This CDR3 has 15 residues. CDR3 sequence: CATSRVAGWDETHYF. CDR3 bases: TGTGCCACCAGCAGAGTGGCGGGTTGGGACGAGACCCATTACTTC.

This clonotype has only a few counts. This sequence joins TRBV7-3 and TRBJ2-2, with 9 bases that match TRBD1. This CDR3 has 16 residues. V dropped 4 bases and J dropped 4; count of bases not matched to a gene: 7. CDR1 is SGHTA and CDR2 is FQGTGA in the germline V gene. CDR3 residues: CASSSAGTGPTGELFF. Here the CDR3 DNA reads TGTGCCAGCAGCTCAGCCGGGACAGGGCCCACCGGGGAGCTGTTTTTT.

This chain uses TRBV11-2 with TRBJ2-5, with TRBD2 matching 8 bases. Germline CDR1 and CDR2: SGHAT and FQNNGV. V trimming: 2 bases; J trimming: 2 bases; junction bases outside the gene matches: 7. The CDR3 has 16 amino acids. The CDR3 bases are TGTGCCAGCAGCTTAAGGGGTAGCGGGGCTCAAGAGACCCAGTACTTC. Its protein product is CASSLRGSGAQETQYF.

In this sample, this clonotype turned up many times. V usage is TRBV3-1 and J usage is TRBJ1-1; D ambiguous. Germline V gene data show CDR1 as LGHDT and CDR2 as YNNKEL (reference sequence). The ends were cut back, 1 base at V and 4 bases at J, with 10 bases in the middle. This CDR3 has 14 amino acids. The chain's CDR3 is CASSQVHDGTEAFF. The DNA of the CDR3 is TGTGCCAGCAGCCAAGTGCACGACGGCACTGAAGCTTTCTTT.

The DNA of the CDR3 is TGTGCCAGCAGTTCCGGACAGGGAAGGAGCTCTGGAAACACCATATATTTT. Its protein is CASSSGQGRSSGNTIYF. J is TRBJ1-3 and V is TRBV12-3 or TRBV12-4, with 8 positions matching TRBD1. J gave up 0 bases and V 4 bases, and 8 bases lay outside the gene matches. CDR3 size: 17 residues.

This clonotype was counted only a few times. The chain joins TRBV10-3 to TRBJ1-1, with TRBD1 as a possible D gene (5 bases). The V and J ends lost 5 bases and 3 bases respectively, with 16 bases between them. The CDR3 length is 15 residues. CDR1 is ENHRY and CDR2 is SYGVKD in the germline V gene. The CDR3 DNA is TGTGCCATCAGTCCCGGGACGTCAATAGACACTGAAGCTTTCTTT. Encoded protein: CAISPGTSIDTEAFF.

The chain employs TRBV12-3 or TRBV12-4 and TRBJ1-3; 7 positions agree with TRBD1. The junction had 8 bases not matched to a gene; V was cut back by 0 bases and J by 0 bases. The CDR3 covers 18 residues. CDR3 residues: CASSLALGQESSGNTIYF. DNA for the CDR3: TGTGCCAGCAGTTTAGCGCTAGGACAGGAGAGCTCTGGAAACACCATATATTTT.

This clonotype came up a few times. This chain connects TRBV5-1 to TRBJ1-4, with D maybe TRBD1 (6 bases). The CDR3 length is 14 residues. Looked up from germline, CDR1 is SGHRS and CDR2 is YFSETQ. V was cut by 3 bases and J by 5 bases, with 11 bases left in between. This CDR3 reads CASSYDRRNEKLFF. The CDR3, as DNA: TGCGCCAGCAGCTACGACAGGCGGAATGAAAAACTGTTTTTT.

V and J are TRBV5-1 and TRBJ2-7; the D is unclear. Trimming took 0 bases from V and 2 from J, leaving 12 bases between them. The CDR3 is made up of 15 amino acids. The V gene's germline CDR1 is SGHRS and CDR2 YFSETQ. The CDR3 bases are TGCGCCAGCAGCTTGGCCTCGGGCCTAACCTACGAGCAGTACTTC. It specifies CASSLASGLTYEQYF.

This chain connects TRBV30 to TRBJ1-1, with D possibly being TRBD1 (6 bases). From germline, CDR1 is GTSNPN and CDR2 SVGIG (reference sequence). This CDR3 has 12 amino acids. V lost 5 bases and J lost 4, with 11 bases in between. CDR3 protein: CAWSQGFTEAFF. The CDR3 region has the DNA TGTGCCTGGTCACAGGGTTTCACTGAAGCTTTCTTT.

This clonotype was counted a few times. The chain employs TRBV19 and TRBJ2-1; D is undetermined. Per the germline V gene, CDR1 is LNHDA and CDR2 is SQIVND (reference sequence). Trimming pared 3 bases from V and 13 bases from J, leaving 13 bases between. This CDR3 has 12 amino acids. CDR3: CASSMGSQSQFF. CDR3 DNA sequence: TGTGCCAGTAGTATGGGGTCCCAGTCCCAGTTCTTC.

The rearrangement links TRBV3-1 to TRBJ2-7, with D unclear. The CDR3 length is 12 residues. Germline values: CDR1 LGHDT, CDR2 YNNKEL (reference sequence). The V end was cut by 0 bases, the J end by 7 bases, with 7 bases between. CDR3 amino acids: CASSQDPGEQYF. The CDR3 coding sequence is TGTGCCAGCAGCCAAGATCCTGGGGAGCAGTACTTC.

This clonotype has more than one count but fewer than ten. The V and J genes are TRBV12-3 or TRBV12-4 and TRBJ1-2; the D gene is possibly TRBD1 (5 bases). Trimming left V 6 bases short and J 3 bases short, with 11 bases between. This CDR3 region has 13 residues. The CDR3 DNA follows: TGTGCCAGCAGGGGGGAATCGGACTATGGCTACACCTTC. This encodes CASRGESDYGYTF.

The CDR3 sequence: CASCSSVLYEQYF. In nucleotides, the CDR3 is TGTGCCAGCTGCTCTAGCGTTCTCTACGAGCAGTACTTC. V gene TRBV7-2 combines with J gene TRBJ2-7, with D perhaps TRBD2 (6 bases). CDR1 is SGHTA and CDR2 is FQGNSA in the germline V gene. CDR3 length equals 13 residues. The ends were cut back, 8 bases at V and 3 bases at J, with 14 bases in the middle.

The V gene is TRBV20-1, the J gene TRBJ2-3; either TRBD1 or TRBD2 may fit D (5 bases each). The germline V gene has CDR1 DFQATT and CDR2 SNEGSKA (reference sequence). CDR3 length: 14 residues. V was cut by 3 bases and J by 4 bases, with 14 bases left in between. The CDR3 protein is CSASPYGGPDTQYF. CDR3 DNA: TGCAGTGCTAGCCCTTATGGGGGTCCAGATACGCAGTATTTT.